This T cell receptor beta chain is drawn from a study of chemoradiotherapy in HPV16-positive cancers. Study-level findings and limits: Non-HPV-specific T cells did not expand in tumors during treatment, whereas candidate HPV-specific clones and E7-related motifs did. In HPV16-positive patients, HPV-responsive T-cell expansion tracked better recurrence-free survival. The functional HPV-specific definition rests on just a couple of HPV16-positive patients.

Repertoires were sampled repeatedly during chemoradiotherapy. As to this clone: No antigen is known for it.

TCRdb keeps only in-frame clones here, not all; method: immunoSEQ multiplex PCR. Of approximately 10,000 clones listed, roughly 70% are singletons. The CDR3 extends over 13 amino acids. Germline CDR1 SGHTA, CDR2 FQGTGA. V lost 0 bases to trimming and J lost 7 bases, with 4 bases between them. The chain carries TRBV7-3 and TRBJ1-6; unclear D gene. The specimen was taken from a patient who underwent chemoradiotherapy. This sequence originates from a human donor with HPV-associated anogenital cancer. This CDR3 is CASSLTGNSPLHF. The CDR3 nucleotides read TGTGCCAGCAGCTTAACAGGGAATTCACCCCTCCACTTT.